This T cell receptor beta chain came from a study of T cell repertoires in cytomegalovirus infection. Turning to the study itself: Shared public TCR beta signatures pointed to both CMV infection and a matching HLA type. Study-wide results and caveats: The ex vivo response was dominated by HLA-C-restricted CMV-specific TCR beta clonotypes.

MiXCR, applied by TCRdb to the reads, yields one record per CDR3 protein. Among around 70,000 distinct CDR3 sequences listed, just under 4% were seen once. The sample holds many counts of this clonotype. The target antigen is unknown. V dropped 6 bases and J dropped 4; count of bases not matched to a gene: 4. Germline CDR1 SNHLY, CDR2 FYNNEI. This CDR3 is 13 amino acids long. J is TRBJ2-5 and V is TRBV2; 8 positions match TRBD1. The clonotype comes from a human donor in good health (CMV status not recorded). Some clones in this sample may be carry-over from other donors' samples. Sequenced material: PBMCs. Here the CDR3 reads CASRGQGTETQYF. The CDR3 nucleotides are TGTGCCAGCAGAGGACAGGGCACAGAGACCCAGTACTTC.